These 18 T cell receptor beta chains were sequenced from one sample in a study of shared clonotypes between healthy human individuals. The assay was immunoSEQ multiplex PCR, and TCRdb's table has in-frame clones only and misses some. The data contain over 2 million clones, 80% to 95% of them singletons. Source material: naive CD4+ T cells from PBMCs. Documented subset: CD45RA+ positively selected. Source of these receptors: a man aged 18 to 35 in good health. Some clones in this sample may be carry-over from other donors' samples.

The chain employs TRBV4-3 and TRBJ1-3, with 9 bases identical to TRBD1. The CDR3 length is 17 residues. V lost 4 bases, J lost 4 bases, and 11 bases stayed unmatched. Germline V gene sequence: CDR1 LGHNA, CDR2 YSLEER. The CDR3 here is CASSPRGQGRWGNTIYF. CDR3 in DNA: TGCGCCAGCAGCCCCCGGGGACAGGGAAGATGGGGAAACACCATATATTTT.

In DNA, the CDR3 is TGTGCCAGCTCACCTGGAGGACTAGCGGGAGGGACCGGGGAGCTGTTTTTT. Protein product: CASSPGGLAGGTGELFF. The chain joins TRBV18 to TRBJ2-2; 15 nucleotides line up with TRBD2. CDR1 is KGHSH, CDR2 LQKENI, per germline. The CDR3 loop spans 17 amino acids. The junction had 4 bases not matched to a gene; V was cut back by 3 bases and J by 5 bases.

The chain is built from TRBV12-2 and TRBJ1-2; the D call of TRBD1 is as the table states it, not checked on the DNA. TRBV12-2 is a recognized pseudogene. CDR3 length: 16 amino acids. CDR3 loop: CASRLEGDRVNYGYTF. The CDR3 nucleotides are TGTGCAAGTCGCTTAGAAGGGGACAGGGTTAACTATGGCTACACCTTC.

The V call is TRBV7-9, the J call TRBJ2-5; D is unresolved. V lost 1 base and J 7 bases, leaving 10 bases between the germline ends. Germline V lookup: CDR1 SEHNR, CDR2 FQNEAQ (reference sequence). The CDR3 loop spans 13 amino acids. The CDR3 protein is CASSLEGGMTQYF. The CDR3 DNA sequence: TGTGCCAGCAGCTTAGAGGGCGGCATGACCCAGTACTTC.

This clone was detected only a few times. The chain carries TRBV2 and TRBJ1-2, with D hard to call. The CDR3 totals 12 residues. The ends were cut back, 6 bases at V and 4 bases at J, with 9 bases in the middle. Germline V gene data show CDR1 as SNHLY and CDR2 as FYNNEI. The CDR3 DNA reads TGTGCCAGCAGGGGGTCAAGCTATGGCTACACCTTC. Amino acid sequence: CASRGSSYGYTF.

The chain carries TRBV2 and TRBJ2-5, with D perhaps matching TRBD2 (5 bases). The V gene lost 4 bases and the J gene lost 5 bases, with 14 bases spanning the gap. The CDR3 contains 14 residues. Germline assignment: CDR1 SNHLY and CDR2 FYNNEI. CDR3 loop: CASSGSSPRETQYF. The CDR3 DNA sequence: TGTGCCAGCAGTGGGTCTAGCCCCCGGGAGACCCAGTACTTC.

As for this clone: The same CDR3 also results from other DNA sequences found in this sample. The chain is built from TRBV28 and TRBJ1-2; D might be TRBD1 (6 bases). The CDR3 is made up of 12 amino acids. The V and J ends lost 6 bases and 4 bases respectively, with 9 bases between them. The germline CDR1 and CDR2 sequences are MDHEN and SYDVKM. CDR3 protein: CASRGAGYGYTF. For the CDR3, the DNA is TGTGCCAGCAGGGGGGCAGGCTATGGCTACACCTTC.

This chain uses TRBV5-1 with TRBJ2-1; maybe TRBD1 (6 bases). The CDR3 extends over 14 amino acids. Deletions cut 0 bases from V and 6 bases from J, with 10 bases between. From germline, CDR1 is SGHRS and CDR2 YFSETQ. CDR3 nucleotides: TGCGCCAGCAGCTTGGACAGGGAAACCAATGAGCAGTTCTTC. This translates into CASSLDRETNEQFF. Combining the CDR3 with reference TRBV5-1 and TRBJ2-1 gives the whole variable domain KAGVTQTPRYLIKTRGQQVTLSCSPISGHRSVSWYQQTPGQGLQFLFEYFSETQRNKGNFPGRFSGRQFSNSRSEMNVSTLELGDSALYLCASSLDRETNEQFFGPGTRLTVL.

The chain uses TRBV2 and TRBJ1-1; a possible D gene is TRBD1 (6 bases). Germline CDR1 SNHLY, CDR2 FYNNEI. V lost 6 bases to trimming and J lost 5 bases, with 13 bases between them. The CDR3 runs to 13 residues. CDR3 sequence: CASRGRGRTEAFF. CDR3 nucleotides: TGTGCCAGCAGAGGTCGGGGGCGGACTGAAGCTTTCTTT. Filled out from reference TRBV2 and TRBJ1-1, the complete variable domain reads EPEVTQTPSHQVTQMGQEVILRCVPISNHLYFYWYRQILGQKVEFLVSFYNNEISEKSEIFDDQFSVERPDGSNFTLKIRSTKLEDSAMYFCASRGRGRTEAFFGQGTRLTVV.

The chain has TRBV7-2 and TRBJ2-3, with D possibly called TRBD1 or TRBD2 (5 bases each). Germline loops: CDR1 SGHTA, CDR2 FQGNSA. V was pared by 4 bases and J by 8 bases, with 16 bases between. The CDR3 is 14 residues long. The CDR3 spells CASSSTGTTLTQYF. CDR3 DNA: TGTGCCAGCAGCTCGACCGGGACCACCCTTACGCAGTATTTT.

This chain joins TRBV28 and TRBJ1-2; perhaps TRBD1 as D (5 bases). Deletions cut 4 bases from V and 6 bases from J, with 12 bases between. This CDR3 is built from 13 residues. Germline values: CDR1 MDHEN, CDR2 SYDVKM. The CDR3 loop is CASSSAGRDGYTF. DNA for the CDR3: TGTGCCAGCAGTTCTGCAGGGCGGGATGGCTACACCTTC.

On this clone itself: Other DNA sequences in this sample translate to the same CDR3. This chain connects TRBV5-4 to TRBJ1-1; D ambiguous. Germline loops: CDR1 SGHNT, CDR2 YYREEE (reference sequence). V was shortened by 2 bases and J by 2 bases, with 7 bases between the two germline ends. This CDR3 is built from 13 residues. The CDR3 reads CASSLNSNTEAFF. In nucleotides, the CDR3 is TGTGCCAGCAGCTTAAACAGCAACACTGAAGCTTTCTTT.

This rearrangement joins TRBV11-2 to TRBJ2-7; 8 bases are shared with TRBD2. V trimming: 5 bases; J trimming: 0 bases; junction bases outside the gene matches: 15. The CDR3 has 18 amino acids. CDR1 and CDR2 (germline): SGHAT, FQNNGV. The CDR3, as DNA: TGTGCCAGCAGCCGCGTTTCTTCCGGTAGCGGGACCTCCTACGAGCAGTACTTC. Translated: CASSRVSSGSGTSYEQYF.

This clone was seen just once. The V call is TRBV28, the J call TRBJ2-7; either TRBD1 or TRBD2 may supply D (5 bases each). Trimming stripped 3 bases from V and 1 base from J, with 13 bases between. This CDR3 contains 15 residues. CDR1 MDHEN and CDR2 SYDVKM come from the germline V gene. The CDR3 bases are TGTGCCAGCAGTTTCCCCCGGGGCCCTTCCTACGAGCAGTACTTC. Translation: CASSFPRGPSYEQYF. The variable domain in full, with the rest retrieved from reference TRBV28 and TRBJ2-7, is DVKVTQSSRYLVKRTGEKVFLECVQDMDHENMFWYRQDPGLGLRLIYFSYDVKMKEKGDIPEGYSVSREKKERFSLILESASTNQTSMYLCASSFPRGPSYEQYFGPGTRLTVT.

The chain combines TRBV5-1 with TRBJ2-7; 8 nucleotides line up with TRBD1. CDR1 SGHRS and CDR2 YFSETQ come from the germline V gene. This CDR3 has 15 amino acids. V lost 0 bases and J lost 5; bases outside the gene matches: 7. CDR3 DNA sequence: TGCGCCAGCAGCTTGGCCGAGGACAGGGTCGACGAGCAGTACTTC. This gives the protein CASSLAEDRVDEQYF.

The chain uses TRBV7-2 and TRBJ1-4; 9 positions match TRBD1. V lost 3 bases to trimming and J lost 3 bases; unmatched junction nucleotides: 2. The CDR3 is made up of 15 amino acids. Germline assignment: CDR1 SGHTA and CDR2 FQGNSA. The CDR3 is CASSFRQGANEKLFF. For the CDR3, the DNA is TGTGCCAGCAGCTTTAGACAGGGGGCTAATGAAAAACTGTTTTTT.

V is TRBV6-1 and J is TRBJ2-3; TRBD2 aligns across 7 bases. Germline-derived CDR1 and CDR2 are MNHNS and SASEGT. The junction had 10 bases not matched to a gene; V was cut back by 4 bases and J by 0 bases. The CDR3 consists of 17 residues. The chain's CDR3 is CASSAGLFVLSTDTQYF. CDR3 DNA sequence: TGTGCCAGCAGTGCGGGACTATTCGTTTTAAGCACAGATACGCAGTATTTT.

The chain's CDR3 is CASSFTQGEQYF. CDR3 nucleotides: TGTGCCAGCAGCTTCACCCAGGGCGAGCAGTACTTC. The chain couples TRBV7-2 to TRBJ2-7; D might be TRBD1 (5 bases). V dropped 3 bases and J dropped 6 bases, with 9 bases sitting between them. Germline values: CDR1 SGHTA, CDR2 FQGNSA. The CDR3 runs 12 residues.